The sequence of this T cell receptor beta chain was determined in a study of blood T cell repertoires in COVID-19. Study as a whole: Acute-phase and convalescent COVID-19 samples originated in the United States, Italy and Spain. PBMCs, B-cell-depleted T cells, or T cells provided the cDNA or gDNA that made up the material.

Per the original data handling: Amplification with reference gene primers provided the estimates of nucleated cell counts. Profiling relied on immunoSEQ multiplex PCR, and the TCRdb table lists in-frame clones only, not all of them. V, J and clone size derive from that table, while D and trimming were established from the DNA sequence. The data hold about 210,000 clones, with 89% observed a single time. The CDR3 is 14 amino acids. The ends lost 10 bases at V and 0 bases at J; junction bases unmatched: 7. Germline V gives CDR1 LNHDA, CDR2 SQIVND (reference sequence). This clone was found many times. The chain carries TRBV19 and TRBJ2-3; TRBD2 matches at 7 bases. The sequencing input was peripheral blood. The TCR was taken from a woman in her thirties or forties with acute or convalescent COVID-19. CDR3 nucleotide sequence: TGTGCCACCACGGGGCGGGGGAGCACAGATACGCAGTATTTT. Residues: CATTGRGSTDTQYF.